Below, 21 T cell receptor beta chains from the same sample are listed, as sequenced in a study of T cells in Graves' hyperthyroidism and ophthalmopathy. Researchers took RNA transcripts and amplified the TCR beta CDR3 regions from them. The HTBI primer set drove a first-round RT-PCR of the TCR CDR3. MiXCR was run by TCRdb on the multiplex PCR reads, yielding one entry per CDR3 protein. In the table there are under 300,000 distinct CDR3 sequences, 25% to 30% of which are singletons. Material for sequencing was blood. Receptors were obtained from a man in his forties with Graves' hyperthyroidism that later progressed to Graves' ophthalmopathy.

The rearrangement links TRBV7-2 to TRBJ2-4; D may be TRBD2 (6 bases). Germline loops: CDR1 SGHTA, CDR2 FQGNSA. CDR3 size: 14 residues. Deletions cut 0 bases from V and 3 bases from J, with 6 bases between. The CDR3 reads CASSLARDKNIQYF. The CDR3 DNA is TGTGCCAGCAGCTTAGCGCGGGACAAAAACATTCAGTACTTC.

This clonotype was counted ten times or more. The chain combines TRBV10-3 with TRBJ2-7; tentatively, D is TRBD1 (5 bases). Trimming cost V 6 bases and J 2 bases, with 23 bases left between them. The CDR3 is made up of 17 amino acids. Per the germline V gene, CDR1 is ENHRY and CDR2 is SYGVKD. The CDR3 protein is CAISPPDSSQNAYEQYF. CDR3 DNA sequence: TGTGCCATCAGCCCCCCCGACAGTTCCCAGAACGCCTACGAGCAGTACTTC.

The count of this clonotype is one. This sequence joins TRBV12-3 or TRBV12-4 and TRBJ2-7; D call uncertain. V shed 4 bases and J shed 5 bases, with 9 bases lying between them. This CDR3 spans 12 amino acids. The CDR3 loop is CASSWRAHEQYF. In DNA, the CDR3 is TGTGCCAGCAGTTGGAGAGCCCACGAGCAGTACTTC.

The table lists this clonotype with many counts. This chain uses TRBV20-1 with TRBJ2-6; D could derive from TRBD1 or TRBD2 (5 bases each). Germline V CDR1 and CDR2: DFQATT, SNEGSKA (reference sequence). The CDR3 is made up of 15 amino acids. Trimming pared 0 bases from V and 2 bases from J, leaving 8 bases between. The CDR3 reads CSARDSGPGANVLTF. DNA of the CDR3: TGCAGTGCTAGAGATTCGGGGCCTGGGGCCAACGTCCTGACTTTC.

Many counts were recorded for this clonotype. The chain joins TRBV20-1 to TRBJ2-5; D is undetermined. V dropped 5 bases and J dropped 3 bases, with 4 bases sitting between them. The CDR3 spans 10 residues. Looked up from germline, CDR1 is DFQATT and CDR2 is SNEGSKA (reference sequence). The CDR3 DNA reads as TGCAGTGCTCTGAAAGAGACCCAGTACTTC. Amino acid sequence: CSALKETQYF.

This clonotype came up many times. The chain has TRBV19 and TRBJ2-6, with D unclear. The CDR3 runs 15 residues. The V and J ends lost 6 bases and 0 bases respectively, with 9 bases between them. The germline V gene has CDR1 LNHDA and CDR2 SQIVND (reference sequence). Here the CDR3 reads CASSHRRSGANVLTF. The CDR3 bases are TGTGCCAGTAGCCACAGACGCTCTGGGGCCAACGTCCTGACTTTC.

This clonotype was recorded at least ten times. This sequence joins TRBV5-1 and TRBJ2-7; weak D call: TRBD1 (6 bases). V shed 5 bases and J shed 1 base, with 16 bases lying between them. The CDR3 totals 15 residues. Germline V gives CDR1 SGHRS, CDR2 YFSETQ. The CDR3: CASRGGVQGSYEQYF. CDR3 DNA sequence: TGCGCCAGCAGGGGTGGGGTACAGGGTTCCTACGAGCAGTACTTC.

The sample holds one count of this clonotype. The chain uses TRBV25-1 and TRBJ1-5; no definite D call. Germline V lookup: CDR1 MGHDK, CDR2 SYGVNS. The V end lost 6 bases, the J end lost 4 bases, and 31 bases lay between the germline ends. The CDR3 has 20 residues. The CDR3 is CASSLAFLEVNGESNQPQHF. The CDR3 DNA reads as TGTGCCAGCAGCCTGGCATTTCTGGAGGTTAATGGGGAGTCAAATCAGCCCCAGCATTTT.

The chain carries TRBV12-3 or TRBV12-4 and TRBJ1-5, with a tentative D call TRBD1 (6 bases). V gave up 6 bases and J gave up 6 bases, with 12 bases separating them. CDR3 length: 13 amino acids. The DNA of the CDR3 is TGTGCCAGCAGCGAACAGGGAGGTCAGCCCCAGCATTTT. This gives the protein CASSEQGGQPQHF.

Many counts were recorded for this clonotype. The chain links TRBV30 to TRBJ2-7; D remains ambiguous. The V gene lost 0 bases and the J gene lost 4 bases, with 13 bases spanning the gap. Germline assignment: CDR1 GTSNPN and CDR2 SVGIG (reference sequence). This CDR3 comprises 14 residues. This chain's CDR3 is CAWSVRRVTYEQYF. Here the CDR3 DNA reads TGTGCCTGGAGTGTACGTAGGGTAACTTACGAGCAGTACTTC.

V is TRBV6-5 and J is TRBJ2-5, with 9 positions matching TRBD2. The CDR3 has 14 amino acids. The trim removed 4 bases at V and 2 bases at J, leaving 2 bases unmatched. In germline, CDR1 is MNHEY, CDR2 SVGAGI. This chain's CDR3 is CASSLAGEQETQYF. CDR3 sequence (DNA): TGTGCCAGCAGTTTAGCGGGAGAACAAGAGACCCAGTACTTC.

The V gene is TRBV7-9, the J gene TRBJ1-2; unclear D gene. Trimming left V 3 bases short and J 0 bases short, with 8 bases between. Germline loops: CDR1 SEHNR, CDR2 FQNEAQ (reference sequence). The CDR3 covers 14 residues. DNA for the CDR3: TGTGCCAGCAGCTTCCAGCCTTCTAACTATGGCTACACCTTC. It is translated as CASSFQPSNYGYTF.

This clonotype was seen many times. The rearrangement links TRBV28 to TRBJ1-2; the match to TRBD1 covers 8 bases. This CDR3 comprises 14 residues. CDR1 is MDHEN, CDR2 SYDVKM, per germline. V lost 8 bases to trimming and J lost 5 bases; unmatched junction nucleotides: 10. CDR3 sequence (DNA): TGTGCCAGCCAGCAAGGGGACAGGCTATATGGCTACACCTTC. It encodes CASQQGDRLYGYTF.

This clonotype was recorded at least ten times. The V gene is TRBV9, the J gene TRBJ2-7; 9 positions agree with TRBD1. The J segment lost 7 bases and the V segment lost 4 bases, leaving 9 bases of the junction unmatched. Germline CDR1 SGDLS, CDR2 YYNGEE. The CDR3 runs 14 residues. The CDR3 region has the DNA TGTGCCAGCAGCACTCGGACAGGGGCAGGGGAGCAGTACTTC. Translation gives CASSTRTGAGEQYF.

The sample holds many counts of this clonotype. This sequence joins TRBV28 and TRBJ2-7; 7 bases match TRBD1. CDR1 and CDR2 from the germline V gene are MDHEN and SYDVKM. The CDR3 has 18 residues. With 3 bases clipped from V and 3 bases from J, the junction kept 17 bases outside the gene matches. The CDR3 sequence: CASSFNPAPDRRYYEQYF. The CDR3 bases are TGTGCCAGCAGTTTTAACCCCGCCCCGGACAGGCGATACTACGAGCAGTACTTC. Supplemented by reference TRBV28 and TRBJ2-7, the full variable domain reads DVKVTQSSRYLVKRTGEKVFLECVQDMDHENMFWYRQDPGLGLRLIYFSYDVKMKEKGDIPEGYSVSREKKERFSLILESASTNQTSMYLCASSFNPAPDRRYYEQYFGPGTRLTVT.

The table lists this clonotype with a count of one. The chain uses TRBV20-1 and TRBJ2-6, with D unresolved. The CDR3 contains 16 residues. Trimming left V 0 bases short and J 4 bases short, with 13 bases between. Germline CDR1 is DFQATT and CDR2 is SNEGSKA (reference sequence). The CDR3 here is CSARDPQVPGANVLTF. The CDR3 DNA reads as TGCAGTGCTAGAGATCCGCAGGTCCCAGGGGCCAACGTCCTGACTTTC.

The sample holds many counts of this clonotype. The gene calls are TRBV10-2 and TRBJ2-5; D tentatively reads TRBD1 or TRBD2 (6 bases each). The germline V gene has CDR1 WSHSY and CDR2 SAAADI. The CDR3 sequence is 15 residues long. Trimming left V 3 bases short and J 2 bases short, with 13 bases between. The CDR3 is CASSERGPLQETQYF. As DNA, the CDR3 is TGCGCCAGCAGTGAACGGGGGCCCCTTCAAGAGACCCAGTACTTC.

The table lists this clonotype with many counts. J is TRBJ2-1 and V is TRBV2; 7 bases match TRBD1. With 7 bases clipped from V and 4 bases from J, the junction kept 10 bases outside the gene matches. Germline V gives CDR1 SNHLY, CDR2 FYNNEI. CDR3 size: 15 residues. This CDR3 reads CASIQDRAVYNEQFF. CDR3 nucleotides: TGTGCCAGCATTCAAGACAGGGCGGTATACAATGAGCAGTTCTTC.

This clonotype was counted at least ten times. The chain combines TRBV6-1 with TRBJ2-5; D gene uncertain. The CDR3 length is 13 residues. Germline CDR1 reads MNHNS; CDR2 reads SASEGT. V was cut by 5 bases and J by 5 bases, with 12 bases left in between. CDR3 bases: TGTGCCAGCAGTAAACCCCCTGGGGAGACCCAGTACTTC. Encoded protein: CASSKPPGETQYF.

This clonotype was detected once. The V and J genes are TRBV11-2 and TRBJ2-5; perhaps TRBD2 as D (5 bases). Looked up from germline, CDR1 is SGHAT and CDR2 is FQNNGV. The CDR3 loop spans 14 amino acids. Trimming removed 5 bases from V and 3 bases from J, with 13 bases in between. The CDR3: CASSIPPLEETQYF. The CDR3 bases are TGTGCCAGCAGCATTCCGCCACTAGAAGAGACCCAGTACTTC.

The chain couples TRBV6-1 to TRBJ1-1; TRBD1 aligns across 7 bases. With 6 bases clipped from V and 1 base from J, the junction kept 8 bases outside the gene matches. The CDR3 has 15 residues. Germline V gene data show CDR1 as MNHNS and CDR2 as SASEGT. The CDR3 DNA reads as TGTGCCAGCAGGGACATATACAGGGGGAACACTGAAGCTTTCTTT. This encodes CASRDIYRGNTEAFF.